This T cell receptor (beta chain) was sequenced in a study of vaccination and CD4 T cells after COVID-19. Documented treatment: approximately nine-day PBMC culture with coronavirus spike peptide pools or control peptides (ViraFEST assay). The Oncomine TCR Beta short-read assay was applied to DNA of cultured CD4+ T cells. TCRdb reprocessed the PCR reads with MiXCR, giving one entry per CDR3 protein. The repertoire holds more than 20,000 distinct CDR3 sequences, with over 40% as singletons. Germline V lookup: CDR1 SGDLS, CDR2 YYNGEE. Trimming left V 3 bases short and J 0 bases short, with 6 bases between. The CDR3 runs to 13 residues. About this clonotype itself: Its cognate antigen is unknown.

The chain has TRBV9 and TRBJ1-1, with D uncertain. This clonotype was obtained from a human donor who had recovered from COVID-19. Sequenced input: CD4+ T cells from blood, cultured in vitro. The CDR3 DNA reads TGTGCCAGCAGCGGAATGATGAACACTGAAGCTTTCTTT. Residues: CASSGMMNTEAFF.